This T cell receptor (beta chain) was documented in a study of blood T cell repertoires in COVID-19. Trimming cost V 4 bases and J 6 bases, with 17 bases left between them. Per the germline V gene, CDR1 is SGDLS and CDR2 is YYNGEE. The CDR3 consists of 15 residues. Clones were read by immunoSEQ multiplex PCR, and TCRdb kept only the in-frame ones, dropping some. This sample has 350,000 or so clones, with 80% to 90% found just once. The V gene is TRBV9, the J gene TRBJ2-1; no reliable D call. The source of this sequence is a woman aged 35 to 49 with acute COVID-19. Sequences were obtained from PBMCs or T cells enriched from blood (not recorded which). The CDR3 region has the DNA TGTGCCAGCAGCCCCCCAGCTCGGAGTTCCAATGAGCAGTTCTTC. Translated: CASSPPARSSNEQFF.